This T cell receptor (beta chain) originates from a study of OX40 agonist ivuxolimab in advanced cancers. As for the study in general: Patients were dosed intravenously with ivuxolimab at 0.01 to 10 mg/kg every 2 weeks. The group had a mean age of 60 years, ranged from roughly 20 to 80, and was around 82% male. Partial responses were recorded for three patients, including one with hepatocellular carcinoma and two with cutaneous melanoma.

Data came from immunoSEQ multiplex PCR; TCRdb stores just in-frame clones and leaves some out. The table lists tens of thousands of clones, about 88% of them singletons. From germline, CDR1 is MNHEY and CDR2 SMNVEV (reference sequence). The length of the CDR3 is 18 residues. The V segment lost 2 bases and the J segment 5 bases; nucleotides outside the gene matches: 7. Notes on the study in general: With doses of 0.1 to 3.0 mg/kg, CD4+ and CD8+ blood T cells had undergone clonal expansion by week 6.

Worth noting for this clone: The antigen remains unidentified.

The sequences come from CD4+ or CD8+ T cells sorted from blood, collected in a trial of the OX40 agonist ivuxolimab. This TCR derives from an adult with an advanced solid tumor such as melanoma, head and neck, liver or kidney cancer. The V call is TRBV27, the J call TRBJ2-2, with TRBD2 matching over 14 bases. CDR3 coding DNA: TGTGCCAGCAGTTTACGACTAGCGGGGGGGCTTGGAACCGGGGAGCTGTTTTTT. It specifies CASSLRLAGGLGTGELFF.